The source of this TCR beta chain is a study of OX40 agonist ivuxolimab in advanced cancers. The method was immunoSEQ multiplex PCR; TCRdb's version includes in-frame clones alone and lacks a portion of them. The data hold around 61,000 clones, with approximately 82% observed a single time. Germline-derived CDR1 and CDR2 are PRHDT and FYEKMQ (reference sequence). The V end was cut by 8 bases, the J end by 1 base, with 13 bases between. The CDR3 has 14 residues. The chain carries TRBV13 and TRBJ2-3; D may be TRBD1 (6 bases). The sample consisted of CD4+ or CD8+ T cells sorted from blood, taken in a trial of the OX40 agonist ivuxolimab. This receptor was identified in an adult with an advanced solid tumor such as melanoma, head and neck, liver or kidney cancer. The CDR3 here is CASGTTERTDTQYF. The DNA of the CDR3 is TGTGCCAGCGGGACAACAGAGCGCACAGATACGCAGTATTTT.